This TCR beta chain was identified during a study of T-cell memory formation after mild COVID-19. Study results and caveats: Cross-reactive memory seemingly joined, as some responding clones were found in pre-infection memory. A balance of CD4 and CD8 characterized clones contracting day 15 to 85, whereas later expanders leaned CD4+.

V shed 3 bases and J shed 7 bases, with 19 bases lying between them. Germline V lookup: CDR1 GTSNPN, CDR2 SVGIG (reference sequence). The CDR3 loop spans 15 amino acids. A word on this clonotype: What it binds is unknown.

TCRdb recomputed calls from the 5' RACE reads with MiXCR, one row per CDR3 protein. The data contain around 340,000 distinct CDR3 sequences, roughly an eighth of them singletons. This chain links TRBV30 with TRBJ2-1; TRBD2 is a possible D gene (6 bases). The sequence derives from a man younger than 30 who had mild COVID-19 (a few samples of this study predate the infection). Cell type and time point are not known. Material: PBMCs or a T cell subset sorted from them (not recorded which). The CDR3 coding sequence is TGTGCCTGGAGCGTGGGCACGTCGGAGGGAAATGAGCAGTTCTTC. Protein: CAWSVGTSEGNEQFF.